The 3 T cell receptor beta chains reported below all come from one sample, sequenced in a study of blood T cell repertoires in COVID-19. Assay: immunoSEQ multiplex PCR; the TCRdb copy retains only in-frame clones and omits some. The table shows around 100,000 clones, with around four fifths occurring only once. Sequenced sample: peripheral blood. The receptors were gathered from a woman in her seventies with acute or convalescent COVID-19.

The genes are TRBV12-5 and TRBJ2-3; 7 bases are a match to TRBD1. The CDR3 loop spans 14 amino acids. V was pared by 7 bases and J by 2 bases, with 6 bases of the junction left unmatched. From germline, CDR1 is LGHNT and CDR2 FRNRAP. CDR3 residues: CASALDRSTDTQYF. The CDR3 nucleotides are TGTGCTAGTGCCCTGGACAGGTCCACAGATACGCAGTATTTT.

This clone was detected only once. The chain is built from TRBV7-6 and TRBJ2-5; TRBD1 might be the D (6 bases). The V and J ends lost 0 bases and 2 bases respectively, with 10 bases between them. Germline CDR1 SGHVS, CDR2 FNYEAQ. The CDR3 extends over 15 amino acids. CDR3 nucleotide sequence: TGTGCCAGCAGCTTAGCCAGGGGACGGCAAGAGACCCAGTACTTC. It translates to CASSLARGRQETQYF.

A single count supports this clone. The chain uses TRBV28 and TRBJ2-1, with 10 bases aligning to TRBD2. J lost 4 bases, V lost 3 bases, and 6 bases had no gene match. CDR3 length equals 16 residues. The germline CDR1 and CDR2 sequences are MDHEN and SYDVKM. CDR3 sequence (DNA): TGTGCCAGCAGTTTCTCGCTAGCGGGAGTGTACAATGAGCAGTTCTTC. Encoded protein: CASSFSLAGVYNEQFF.